The 5 T cell receptor beta chains presented below share a single source sample, sequenced in a study of T cells in Graves' hyperthyroidism and ophthalmopathy. From RNA transcripts, TCR beta CDR3 regions were amplified. The study used the HTBI primer set for a first-round RT-PCR of the TCR CDR3. MiXCR, applied by TCRdb to the multiplex PCR reads, yields one record per CDR3 protein. The sample records some 700,000 distinct CDR3 sequences, roughly 17% being singletons. Sequencing was carried out using blood. The receptor source for this set is a man aged 50 to 59 with Graves' hyperthyroidism.

The gene calls are TRBV6-2 or TRBV6-3 and TRBJ1-1; D not certain. This CDR3 contains 16 residues. V was trimmed by 4 bases and J by 0 bases, leaving 15 bases between them. Germline V lookup: CDR1 MNHEY, CDR2 SVGEGT. In nucleotides, the CDR3 is TGTGCCAGCAGTTCCACGACATGGGCCCTGAACACTGAAGCTTTCTTT. This translates into CASSSTTWALNTEAFF.

This chain connects TRBV20-1 to TRBJ2-1; D may be TRBD2 (6 bases). The CDR3 covers 15 residues. Germline values: CDR1 DFQATT, CDR2 SNEGSKA (reference sequence). Trimming left V 1 base short and J 0 bases short, with 10 bases between. The CDR3 protein is CSARVYGSSYNEQFF. The CDR3 DNA sequence: TGCAGTGCTAGAGTCTACGGGAGCTCCTACAATGAGCAGTTCTTC.

This clonotype occurred many times. The rearrangement links TRBV18 to TRBJ1-1; D unclear. V shed 1 base and J shed 6 bases, with 12 bases lying between them. The CDR3 runs 14 residues. Germline CDR1 is KGHSH and CDR2 is LQKENI. The CDR3 region is CASSPQRLQPEAFF. CDR3 nucleotide sequence: TGTGCCAGCTCACCACAGAGACTTCAACCTGAAGCTTTCTTT.

Of note for this clonotype: The junction does not match germline at one end; this may be a read error. CDR3 bases: TGTGCCAGCAGTGACTCCGCGGGGACCCAGTACTTC. Protein sequence: CASSDSAGTQYF. The genes are TRBV6-5 and TRBJ2-5; tentatively, D is TRBD2 (5 bases). Germline CDR1 and CDR2: MNHEY and SVGAGI. The CDR3 has 12 residues.

This clonotype was counted only a few times. The V and J genes are TRBV5-5 and TRBJ1-1; 8 bases map to TRBD1. V trimming: 7 bases; J trimming: 4 bases; junction bases outside the gene matches: 9. The CDR3 spans 14 residues. Germline assignment: CDR1 SGHKS and CDR2 YYEKEE (reference sequence). The CDR3 here is CASSAWGQATEAFF. The CDR3 DNA reads as TGTGCCAGCTCAGCTTGGGGACAGGCCACTGAAGCTTTCTTT.